A single sample is the source of the 20 T cell receptor beta chains below, sequenced in a study of human T cells and chemical hapten exposure. The time point: patch test 1, 2 weeks after DPC sensitization. Treatment given: therapeutic diphenylcyclopropenone sensitization with weekly scalp DPC. TCRdb ran MiXCR on the RACE reads and lists one entry per CDR3 protein. Of around 100,000 distinct CDR3 sequences in the sample, 8% to 13% were seen once. The sample in question was whole blood, obtained in connection with sensitization to the hapten diphenylcyclopropenone (DPC). The receptors shown here come from a woman aged 40 to 50 with alopecia areata. Some clones in this sample may be carry-over from other donors' samples.

This clonotype was picked up a small number of times. The chain has TRBV14 and TRBJ2-5, with TRBD2 as a possible D gene (6 bases). Germline-derived CDR1 and CDR2 are SGHDN and FVKESK. The CDR3 runs to 14 residues. V was clipped by 2 bases and J by 0 bases, with 7 bases between them. CDR3 residues: CASSQRDYQETQYF. The DNA of the CDR3 is TGTGCCAGCAGCCAACGGGACTACCAAGAGACCCAGTACTTC.

This clonotype was observed a handful of times. The chain uses TRBV18 and TRBJ2-6; tentatively, D is TRBD2 (6 bases). The CDR3 is 15 residues long. The V end lost 8 bases, the J end lost 6 bases, and 17 bases lay between the germline ends. The germline gives CDR1 KGHSH, CDR2 LQKENI. The CDR3 loop reads CASPDGGSLANVLTF. DNA for the CDR3: TGTGCCAGCCCGGACGGGGGAAGTCTGGCCAACGTCCTGACTTTC. Using reference TRBV18 and TRBJ2-6 for the parts outside the CDR3, the full variable domain is NAGVMQNPRHLVRRRGQEARLRCSPMKGHSHVYWYRQLPEEGLKFMVYLQKENIIDESGMPKERFSAEFPKEGPSILRIQQVVRGDSAAYFCASPDGGSLANVLTFGAGSRLTVL.

This clonotype appeared many times. The chain recombines TRBV6-1 with TRBJ2-1, with TRBD2 identical over 9 bases. The CDR3 loop spans 13 amino acids. Trimming took 7 bases from V and 5 from J; bases not matched to a gene: 3. The germline V gene encodes CDR1 MNHNS and CDR2 SASEGT. The CDR3 DNA reads as TGTGCCAGCACTCTAGCGGGGAACAATGAGCAGTTCTTC. Amino acid sequence: CASTLAGNNEQFF.

This clonotype was counted ten times or more. The chain joins TRBV12-3 or TRBV12-4 to TRBJ2-2; possibly TRBD1 for D (7 bases). V was pared by 7 bases and J by 3 bases, with 21 bases between. CDR3 size: 17 residues. The CDR3 region has the DNA TGTGCCAGCACCGACGGACAGGCCTGGGAGGACACCGGGGAGCTGTTTTTT. Translating it yields CASTDGQAWEDTGELFF.

This clonotype has just a few counts. V gene TRBV6-2 or TRBV6-3 combines with J gene TRBJ2-2; TRBD1 aligns across 7 bases. Trimming removed 5 bases from V and 2 bases from J; junction bases left unmatched: 8. In germline, CDR1 is MNHEY, CDR2 SVGEGT. The CDR3 loop spans 16 amino acids. The CDR3: CASSALRGRNTGELFF. The CDR3 coding sequence is TGTGCCAGCAGTGCCCTAAGGGGGCGAAACACCGGGGAGCTGTTTTTT.

The chain combines TRBV2 with TRBJ2-3, with D hard to call. The CDR3 spans 14 residues. With 3 bases removed from V and 2 bases from J, the gap between germline ends came to 9 bases. Germline V gives CDR1 SNHLY, CDR2 FYNNEI. CDR3 protein: CASSDRQNTDTQYF. DNA of the CDR3: TGTGCCAGCAGTGATCGGCAAAACACAGATACGCAGTATTTT. The variable domain in full, with the rest retrieved from reference TRBV2 and TRBJ2-3, is EPEVTQTPSHQVTQMGQEVILRCVPISNHLYFYWYRQILGQKVEFLVSFYNNEISEKSEIFDDQFSVERPDGSNFTLKIRSTKLEDSAMYFCASSDRQNTDTQYFGPGTRLTVL.

V is TRBV4-1 and J is TRBJ1-5, with D possibly TRBD1 on 5 matching bases. CDR3 size: 15 residues. Deletions cut 1 base from V and 0 bases from J, with 7 bases between. CDR1 and CDR2 from the germline V gene are MGHRA and YSYEKL. The CDR3 here is CASSQAGNSNQPQHF. The CDR3, as DNA: TGCGCCAGCAGCCAAGCAGGGAATAGCAATCAGCCCCAGCATTTT.

This clonotype turned up a few times. V is TRBV30 and J is TRBJ2-1, with 10 bases fitting TRBD2. With V trimmed by 1 base and J by 0 bases, 6 bases remained unmatched. Germline loops: CDR1 GTSNPN, CDR2 SVGIG (reference sequence). The CDR3 runs 17 residues. The CDR3 DNA is TGTGCCTGGAGTGAGCAGCGGGGGGGGATCTCCTACAATGAGCAGTTCTTC. Its protein product is CAWSEQRGGISYNEQFF.

The chain couples TRBV29-1 to TRBJ2-1, with 14 bases matching TRBD2. V lost 3 bases and J lost 9; bases outside the gene matches: 1. The germline V gene has CDR1 SQVTM and CDR2 ANQGSEA. The CDR3 totals 13 residues. The CDR3 sequence: CSVDGTSGSEQFF. The CDR3 nucleotides are TGCAGCGTTGATGGGACTAGCGGGAGTGAGCAGTTCTTC.

This clonotype was seen ten or more times. The rearrangement links TRBV20-1 to TRBJ2-3; D uncertain. Germline V gives CDR1 DFQATT, CDR2 SNEGSKA (reference sequence). The V end lost 5 bases, the J end lost 1 base, and 10 bases lay between the germline ends. This CDR3 has 13 residues. Written as DNA, the CDR3 is TGCAGTGCTCCCACTCGGGGCACAGATACGCAGTATTTT. It encodes CSAPTRGTDTQYF.

This clonotype has at least ten counts. The V call is TRBV9, the J call TRBJ2-7; 11 nucleotides align to TRBD2. The CDR3 consists of 15 residues. Germline V CDR1 and CDR2: SGDLS, YYNGEE. V trimming: 0 bases; J trimming: 2 bases; junction bases outside the gene matches: 1. Written as DNA, the CDR3 is TGTGCCAGCAGCGTAGAGACTAGCGGGACCTACGAGCAGTACTTC. This sequence encodes CASSVETSGTYEQYF.

This clonotype was detected a few times. This sequence joins TRBV6-5 and TRBJ2-7, with D hard to call. The V gene's germline CDR1 is MNHEY and CDR2 SVGAGI. The CDR3 runs 15 residues. V lost 2 bases and J 4 bases, leaving 15 bases between the germline ends. Here the CDR3 DNA reads TGTGCCAGCAGTTACGGGTCAAGAAGTGGGTACGAGCAGTACTTC. Encoded protein: CASSYGSRSGYEQYF.

In its sample, this clonotype was seen many times. This chain links TRBV20-1 with TRBJ1-2; D might be TRBD1 (6 bases). V was trimmed by 1 base and J by 2 bases, leaving 17 bases between them. Germline-derived CDR1 and CDR2 are DFQATT and SNEGSKA (reference sequence). The CDR3 totals 16 residues. CDR3 region: CSARAWGGHDNYGYTF. CDR3 sequence (DNA): TGCAGTGCTAGAGCCTGGGGGGGACACGACAACTATGGCTACACCTTC.

J is TRBJ1-1 and V is TRBV6-2 or TRBV6-3; TRBD1 matches at 10 bases. This CDR3 contains 16 residues. The ends lost 8 bases at V and 1 base at J; junction bases unmatched: 10. Germline CDR1 reads MNHEY; CDR2 reads SVGEGT. The CDR3 spells CASREPRDRGNTEAFF. In DNA, the CDR3 is TGTGCCAGCCGCGAACCACGGGACAGGGGGAACACTGAAGCTTTCTTT.

This clonotype was observed at least ten times. The chain joins TRBV30 to TRBJ2-5; D gene ambiguous. The V end lost 2 bases, the J end lost 5 bases, and 18 bases lay between the germline ends. The CDR3 contains 15 residues. Germline CDR1 and CDR2: GTSNPN and SVGIG (reference sequence). This CDR3 reads CAWSIGQVMGETQYF. The DNA for the CDR3 is TGTGCCTGGAGTATAGGCCAGGTAATGGGTGAGACCCAGTACTTC.

In its sample, this clonotype was seen once. This chain joins TRBV19 and TRBJ1-2, with D perhaps TRBD1 (6 bases). The CDR3 is made up of 15 amino acids. Germline V CDR1 and CDR2: LNHDA, SQIVND (reference sequence). V was shortened by 5 bases and J by 0 bases, with 13 bases between the two germline ends. The CDR3 DNA is TGTGCCAGTAGTGACCATCAGGGGTCTAACTATGGCTACACCTTC. Translating gives CASSDHQGSNYGYTF.

V and J are TRBV7-9 and TRBJ2-3; D possibly uses TRBD1 or TRBD2 (6 bases each). In germline, CDR1 is SEHNR, CDR2 FQNEAQ (reference sequence). The CDR3 contains 15 residues. V was trimmed by 4 bases and J by 4 bases, leaving 15 bases between them. In DNA, the CDR3 is TGTGCCAGCAGCTCCGTCGGGGGCAAGTCAGATACGCAGTATTTT. As protein: CASSSVGGKSDTQYF.

This clonotype was picked up a small number of times. The chain has TRBV20-1 and TRBJ2-5; D gene uncertain. V lost 1 base, J lost 2 bases, and 5 bases lay in between. Germline assignment: CDR1 DFQATT and CDR2 SNEGSKA (reference sequence). The CDR3 loop spans 12 amino acids. CDR3: CSARGLQETQYF. The CDR3 nucleotides read TGCAGTGCTAGAGGACTGCAAGAGACCCAGTACTTC.

This sequence joins TRBV7-7 and TRBJ1-6, with 10 bases that match TRBD1. V was pared by 7 bases and J by 0 bases, with 12 bases of the junction left unmatched. Germline CDR1 SSHAT, CDR2 FNYEAQ (reference sequence). The length of the CDR3 is 19 residues. The CDR3 protein is CASNTRDRGLSSYNSPLHF. CDR3 bases: TGTGCCAGCAACACCCGGGACAGGGGATTAAGCTCCTATAATTCACCCCTCCACTTT.

The rearrangement joins TRBV14 to TRBJ2-1; the match to TRBD2 covers 10 bases. Germline trimming cut 5 bases from V and 3 bases from J; bases unmatched to any gene: 19. The CDR3 runs to 20 residues. The germline gives CDR1 SGHDN, CDR2 FVKESK. CDR3 sequence reads: CASSTDRVHGLAAGYNEQFF. As DNA, the CDR3 is TGTGCCAGCAGCACCGACCGAGTCCATGGACTAGCGGCCGGCTACAATGAGCAGTTCTTC.